This record covers a single TCR beta chain. The data were obtained in a study of blood T cell repertoires in COVID-19. Study at large: Some COVID-19 samples were acute and others convalescent; all came from the United States, Italy and Spain. Sample material is recorded as cDNA or gDNA derived from T cells, B-cell-depleted T cells, or PBMCs.

Unmatched junction bases numbered 9, after V lost 6 bases and J lost 3 bases. Germline loops: CDR1 SQVTM, CDR2 ANQGSEA. There are 15 residues in the CDR3. In the original processing: Reference gene primers were amplified, and this amplification served to estimate nucleated cell counts. Method: immunoSEQ multiplex PCR; TCRdb's copy keeps in-frame clones and lacks some. V, J and clone size were drawn from that table, and D and trimming were deduced from the DNA. Of some 31,000 clones in the sample, 75% to 85% were seen once. The sample comprised peripheral blood. This clonotype was sampled from an elderly man with active COVID-19. The chain employs TRBV29-1 and TRBJ2-3; 10 positions agree with TRBD2. This chain's CDR3 is CSVGEAGGPTDTQYF. The CDR3 DNA reads TGCAGCGTAGGGGAAGCGGGGGGGCCGACAGATACGCAGTATTTT.